This note documents a single T cell receptor (beta chain) sequence. This CDR3 is built from 16 residues. V gave up 3 bases and J gave up 2 bases, with 11 bases separating them. Germline V gene sequence: CDR1 MNHEY, CDR2 SMNVEV (reference sequence). These data originate in a study of blood T cell repertoires in COVID-19. How the authors handled the data: Amplification of reference gene primers was used by the study to estimate nucleated cell counts. Using immunoSEQ multiplex PCR, the repertoire was profiled, and TCRdb retains in-frame clones only, with some absent. The DNA gave D and trimming, while V, J and clone size come from that table. Of some 200,000 clones in the sample, roughly nine tenths are singletons; the top ten hold around 9.9%. Seattle cases were enrolled at active infection and followed longitudinally.

The sequenced sample consisted of peripheral blood. The chain carries TRBV27 and TRBJ2-6; D possibly corresponds to TRBD2 (5 bases). This clonotype was obtained from a woman in her sixties or seventies with COVID-19, enrolled during active disease. The CDR3 loop is CASSFGGGAGANVLTF. The DNA for the CDR3 is TGTGCCAGCAGTTTCGGAGGTGGGGCTGGGGCCAACGTCCTGACTTTC.